What follows are 13 T cell receptor beta chains derived from one specimen sequenced in a study of chemoradiotherapy in HPV16-positive cancers. The table came from immunoSEQ multiplex PCR; TCRdb's copy has only in-frame clones and leaves some out. The data show about 4,400 clones, just under 75% seen once. The source was tumor tissue, collected from a patient who underwent chemoradiotherapy. All receptors derive from a human donor with HPV-associated anogenital cancer.

DNA for the CDR3: TGTGCCACCCTCCAGGACGGGGTCGGAGAAAAACTGTTTTTT. Protein: CATLQDGVGEKLFF. The rearrangement links TRBV2 to TRBJ1-4; D gene unclear. V was clipped by 10 bases and J by 8 bases, with 20 bases between them. Looked up from germline, CDR1 is SNHLY and CDR2 is FYNNEI. The length of the CDR3 is 14 residues.

The chain uses TRBV29-1 and TRBJ2-1; D not resolved. Between the trimmed V and J ends, which lost 4 bases and 0 bases, there was a span of 7 bases. Germline assignment: CDR1 SQVTM and CDR2 ANQGSEA. The CDR3 loop spans 13 amino acids. CDR3 region: CSVAGNSYNEQFF. CDR3 DNA: TGCAGCGTTGCGGGTAACTCCTACAATGAGCAGTTCTTC.

The rearrangement joins TRBV5-5 to TRBJ2-5; D gene uncertain. Trimming left V 4 bases short and J 2 bases short, with 15 bases between. The CDR3 has 15 residues. Germline lookup yields CDR1 SGHKS and CDR2 YYEKEE (reference sequence). The CDR3 spells CASSLRRPEQETQYF. The CDR3 DNA sequence: TGTGCCAGCAGCCTCAGGCGACCGGAACAAGAGACCCAGTACTTC.

CDR3 sequence (DNA): TGTGCCAGCAGCCCCGTAGGTGATGAGACCCAGTACTTC. Protein sequence: CASSPVGDETQYF. This chain uses TRBV5-4 with TRBJ2-5; D remains unclear. The germline V gene has CDR1 SGHNT and CDR2 YYREEE (reference sequence). The CDR3 length is 13 residues. Trimming took 4 bases from V and 5 from J, leaving 12 bases between them. Using reference TRBV5-4 and TRBJ2-5 for the parts outside the CDR3, the full variable domain is ETGVTQSPTHLIKTRGQQVTLRCSSQSGHNTVSWYQQALGQGPQFIFQYYREEENGRGNFPPRFSGLQFPNYSSELNVNALELDDSALYLCASSPVGDETQYFGPGTRLLVL.

The V gene is TRBV27, the J gene TRBJ1-2, with no clear D. Germline V lookup: CDR1 MNHEY, CDR2 SMNVEV (reference sequence). CDR3 length equals 12 residues. Trimming took off 5 bases at V and 8 bases at J, with 12 bases between the two ends. The CDR3 sequence is CASSPGPQGYTF. The CDR3 DNA is TGTGCCAGCAGTCCCGGGCCTCAAGGCTACACCTTC.

CDR3 DNA: TGCGCCAGCAGCGGGACTAGCGTTAGTCAGTACTTC. Residues: CASSGTSVSQYF. The rearrangement uses TRBV10-2 and TRBJ2-5; 10 bases agree with TRBD2. V shed 6 bases and J 11 bases; nucleotides not matched to a gene: 6. There are 12 residues in the CDR3. Germline-derived CDR1 and CDR2 are WSHSY and SAAADI.

The rearrangement uses TRBV14 and TRBJ2-1, with 11 bases identical to TRBD2. The germline gives CDR1 SGHDN, CDR2 FVKESK. The CDR3 loop spans 15 amino acids. J was trimmed by 9 bases and V by 4 bases; bases with no gene match: 8. For the CDR3, the DNA is TGTGCCAGCAGCCTCGTAATAGCGGGAGGGGCTGAGCAGTTCTTC. Amino acid sequence: CASSLVIAGGAEQFF. Complete variable domain (other parts from reference TRBV14 and TRBJ2-1): EAGVTQFPSHSVIEKGQTVTLRCDPISGHDNLYWYRRVMGKEIKFLLHFVKESKQDESGMPNNRFLAERTGGTYSTLKVQPAELEDSGVYFCASSLVIAGGAEQFFGPGTRLTVL.

The chain recombines TRBV28 with TRBJ1-2; a possible D gene is TRBD1 (5 bases). This CDR3 has 14 residues. The V gene's germline CDR1 is MDHEN and CDR2 SYDVKM. V shed 6 bases and J shed 1 base, with 12 bases lying between them. The CDR3: CASSTGSYNYGYTF. The CDR3, as DNA: TGTGCCAGCAGCACAGGAAGCTATAACTATGGCTACACCTTC.

The chain joins TRBV18 to TRBJ2-7, with TRBD1 matching over 11 bases. Trimming took 1 base from V and 5 from J; bases not matched to a gene: 1. The CDR3 has 14 amino acids. Germline V lookup: CDR1 KGHSH, CDR2 LQKENI. For the CDR3, the DNA is TGTGCCAGCTCACCACTGGGACAGGGGGACGAGCAGTACTTC. Translated, it gives CASSPLGQGDEQYF.

This sequence joins TRBV27 and TRBJ2-2; tentative D call: TRBD2 (6 bases). V lost 0 bases to trimming and J lost 2 bases, with 13 bases between them. This CDR3 has 17 amino acids. Per germline, CDR1 MNHEY and CDR2 SMNVEV (reference sequence). The CDR3 nucleotides read TGTGCCAGCAGTTTATCGGGACTTCTTGGAAACACCGGGGAGCTGTTTTTT. It yields the protein CASSLSGLLGNTGELFF.

This rearrangement joins TRBV7-2 to TRBJ2-1, with D perhaps matching TRBD2 (5 bases). Trimming took 1 base from V and 9 from J, leaving 13 bases between them. Germline-derived CDR1 and CDR2 are SGHTA and FQGNSA. The CDR3 contains 14 residues. The CDR3: CASSLELVSVEQFF. DNA of the CDR3: TGTGCCAGCAGCTTAGAACTAGTCTCGGTTGAGCAGTTCTTC.

The genes are TRBV30 and TRBJ1-6; tentative D call: TRBD1 (5 bases). There are 14 residues in the CDR3. Germline V gene data show CDR1 as GTSNPN and CDR2 as SVGIG (reference sequence). The ends were cut back, 2 bases at V and 9 bases at J, with 14 bases in the middle. The CDR3 loop reads CAWSSTTGGSPLHF. In DNA form, the CDR3 reads TGTGCCTGGAGTTCGACTACGGGGGGTTCACCCCTCCACTTT.

CDR3 in DNA: TGCGCCAGCAGCTTGGACTGGACAGCGAACTACGAGCAGTACTTC. Its translation is CASSLDWTANYEQYF. This sequence joins TRBV5-1 and TRBJ2-7; tentative D call: TRBD1 (6 bases). Trimming cost V 0 bases and J 3 bases, with 13 bases left between them. Germline V gives CDR1 SGHRS, CDR2 YFSETQ. The CDR3 extends over 15 amino acids.